This TCR beta chain was identified during a study of shared clonotypes between healthy human individuals (dated by TCRdb to the early 2020s). Regarding the research as a whole: The cohort comprised a couple of women and a few men aged 18 to 49 years. Leukapheresis yielded between about 0.9 and 8.9 billion PBMCs per donor. To estimate repertoire size and how much clonotype sharing occurs between individuals, the study deeply sequenced the blood TCR repertoires of several healthy adults. For each donor, CD4 naive and CD4 memory were each run on three plates, CD8 naive on two plates, and CD8 memory on one plate. Libraries were prepared and TCR repertoires were sequenced by different laboratories using diverse techniques, in order to increase sequencing depth and limit assay-specific biases.

Using the deep immunoSEQ assay, TCR CDR3 regions were amplified from genomic DNA by multiplex PCR. Genomic DNA extracted from each cell subset was distributed evenly over all wells of several immunoSEQ 96-well plates, and each plate served as one replicate. For sorted subsets, approximately 0.2 ug of genomic DNA, equivalent to 30,000 or so T cell genomes, went into each replicate PCR. The purified libraries were quantified using a Qubit 3.0 fluorometer, sized with a Bioanalyzer 2100, and then quantified again using the KAPA Library Quantification kit. Each immunoSEQ 96-well plate was sequenced on its own single-read 150-cycle Illumina NextSeq 550 flow cell. From the authors' description of their analysis: Because the immunoSEQ output held only junctional sequences and lacked quality scores, the filtering could not match the filtering applied to full-length reads. Sequences were annotated with PyIR, a Python wrapper for IgBLAST v1.9, and V/J genes and CDR3 were assigned using IMGT germline references. Reads were removed for weak V/J assignments (E-value above 1e-6), missing CDR3, stop codons, out-of-frame junctions, or ambiguous translated residues. V3J clonotypes were defined by identical inferred V gene, J gene, and CDR3 amino acid sequence. The percentage overlap between two repertoires was calculated by dividing the number of shared unique clonotypes by the size of the smaller repertoire. Repertoire richness was assessed with RTK rarefaction, the Chao1 estimator, and Recon v2.1 estimates of unobserved clonotypes. Generation probabilities were computed with OLGA for all TCRbeta clonotypes obtained by the gDNA method from several donors. Here the immuneACCESS table is served through TCRdb, limited to in-frame sequences with V and J called. Missing clones are a known gap in these copies; in checked studies unresolved V genes cover under half, and the rest lacks a known reason. Clone size and V and J calls were adopted from that table, with D and trimming inferred from the DNA. The sample includes about 1 million clones, with under 80% observed a single time. Together, the top ten hold 1.2% to 1.5% of the sample.

Results the study describes overall, beyond this receptor: Even with the large sequencing depth, rarefaction of the sorted-subset datasets indicated that sequencing was incomplete. Pairwise subsampling led to the expectation that sequencing depth would affect the degree of clonotype sharing among donors. Naive subsets generally had larger estimated clonotype richness than memory subsets. The genetic and exposure-history diversity represented was limited by the small number of donors. Compared with non-shared clonotypes, the clonotypes found in all four sorted-subset donors had higher generation probabilities. Around 5.4% of naive CD4, 3.5% of naive CD8, about 2.1% of memory CD4, and 0.4% of memory CD8 clonotypes were shared across four donors. Sampling was limited to blood, and TCR repertoires in tissue likely differ from TCR repertoires in blood.

In the germline V gene, CDR1 corresponds to SGDLS and CDR2 to YYNGEE. Trimmed from V: 4 bases; trimmed from J: 7 bases; junction bases lacking a gene match: 9. The CDR3 contains 14 residues, cysteine and phenylalanine counted. Just the 42-base CDR3 DNA is kept, in frame starting at base 1. Donors were healthy HIV-negative adults with no recently reported acute infections or vaccinations. All donors were Caucasian adults living in Nashville, Tennessee, USA. CD4+ T cells were enriched by magnetic negative selection, after which naive cells were positively selected on CD45RA and the negative fraction was taken as the memory subset. After blood collection by leukapheresis, PBMCs were isolated using Ficoll-Histopaque density gradient centrifugation and then cryopreserved in the vapor phase of liquid nitrogen. Analytical flow cytometry was used to check the purity and quantity of each magnetically sorted T cell population. Each sorted fraction had its genomic DNA isolated and then quantified by UV absorbance on a Nanodrop 2000c.

For this clone: Its antigen has not been determined. Base qualities are not recorded, but no much larger clone differs from it by a single base.

This sequence was found in a man aged 18 to 30 in good health. The rearrangement combines TRBV9 with TRBJ2-7, with 9 bases aligning to TRBD2. The sample consisted of memory CD4+ T cells sorted from blood. Per the publication, the cell subset or site label means: CD45RA-negative fraction. The nucleotide sequence is given as TGTGCCAGCAGCCCCCGGCTAGCGGGGAAAGAGCAGTACTTC. Translated, it gives CASSPRLAGKEQYF. The entire variable domain, with the stretches around the CDR3 drawn from the reference TRBV9 and TRBJ2-7 proteins, is DSGVTQTPKHLITATGQRVTLRCSPRSGDLSVYWYQQSLDQGLQFLIQYYNGEERAKGNILERFSAQQFPDLHSELNLSSLELGDSALYFCASSPRLAGKEQYFGPGTRLTVT.